This T cell receptor (beta chain) originates from a study of T cells after yellow fever vaccination. The J segment lost 6 bases and the V segment lost 4 bases, leaving 15 bases of the junction unmatched. This CDR3 has 18 residues. CDR1 MNHEY and CDR2 SMNVEV come from the germline V gene (reference sequence). This clonotype appeared a few times. As TCR cDNA was made by 5'RACE template switching, a universal primer site and UMIs were added. MiXCR, run by TCRdb on the 5' RACE reads, gives a single entry per CDR3 protein. This table has approximately 120,000 distinct CDR3 sequences, roughly 6.7% appearing once.

This receptor was identified in a man aged 18 to 29 who received the YFV17D yellow fever vaccine. The sequenced sample was CD4+ T cells sorted from PBMCs, obtained less than 11 days after the first yellow fever vaccination. J is TRBJ2-2 and V is TRBV27; 9 nucleotides agree with TRBD1. The CDR3 reads CASSSRGIRDRVSGELFF. CDR3 sequence (DNA): TGTGCCAGCAGTTCCAGGGGGATCCGGGACAGGGTATCCGGGGAGCTGTTTTTT.